The 19 T cell receptor beta chains below were found in one sample sequenced in a study of blood T cell repertoires in COVID-19. TCRdb keeps only in-frame clones here, not all; method: immunoSEQ multiplex PCR. The sample consists of 100,000 to 120,000 clones, roughly four fifths of them appearing once. Sequencing used peripheral blood. These receptors all come from a woman aged 55-75 years with acute or convalescent COVID-19.

The rearrangement joins TRBV5-5 to TRBJ1-4; TRBD1 is a possible D gene (6 bases). The ends were cut back, 4 bases at V and 6 bases at J, with 16 bases in the middle. This CDR3 has 15 amino acids. Germline V gene sequence: CDR1 SGHKS, CDR2 YYEKEE (reference sequence). CDR3 coding DNA: TGTGCCAGCAGCGGTACAGGGTCCTCAGATGAAAAACTGTTTTTT. Amino acid sequence: CASSGTGSSDEKLFF.

J is TRBJ2-5 and V is TRBV23-1; 13 nucleotides agree with TRBD2. TRBV23-1 falls under the ORF class, with uncertain function. The CDR3 runs 17 residues. The V segment lost 6 bases and the J segment 5 bases; nucleotides outside the gene matches: 12. Written as DNA, the CDR3 is TGCGCCAGCAGACCCAAACTAGCGGGGGGGCCGGGGGAGACCCAGTACTTC. This translates into CASRPKLAGGPGETQYF.

The chain recombines TRBV5-1 with TRBJ2-2, with D unclear. CDR1 and CDR2 from the germline V gene are SGHRS and YFSETQ. The CDR3 contains 15 residues. Trimming stripped 0 bases from V and 0 bases from J, with 6 bases between. The CDR3 nucleotides read TGCGCCAGCAGCTTGGGGGCAGCGAACACCGGGGAGCTGTTTTTT. It encodes CASSLGAANTGELFF.

The chain has TRBV28 and TRBJ1-4, with D possibly matching TRBD1 (5 bases). Trimming pared 4 bases from V and 10 bases from J, leaving 19 bases between. The CDR3 length is 15 residues. The germline V gene has CDR1 MDHEN and CDR2 SYDVKM. Written as DNA, the CDR3 is TGTGCCAGCAGTTCCTGGGGCCTCGAGGTCGGAAAACTGTTTTTT. Amino acid sequence: CASSSWGLEVGKLFF.

This clone was detected once. The V call is TRBV5-1, the J call TRBJ1-1, with D possibly TRBD1 on 5 matching bases. Between the trimmed V and J ends, which lost 0 bases and 3 bases, there was a span of 21 bases. The CDR3 is 18 amino acids. Germline loops: CDR1 SGHRS, CDR2 YFSETQ. CDR3: CASSLVPPAGGGHTEAFF. The CDR3, as DNA: TGCGCCAGCAGCTTGGTGCCCCCTGCCGGGGGAGGGCACACTGAAGCTTTCTTT.

V is TRBV6-2 or TRBV6-3 and J is TRBJ1-5, with 7 bases lining up with TRBD1. CDR1 and CDR2 (germline): MNHEY, SVGEGT. This CDR3 is 15 amino acids long. V dropped 2 bases and J dropped 4; count of bases not matched to a gene: 5. CDR3: CASSYEPGGNQPQHF. CDR3 sequence (DNA): TGTGCCAGCAGTTACGAGCCAGGGGGAAATCAGCCCCAGCATTTT.

The chain combines TRBV2 with TRBJ2-5; D is possibly TRBD2 (6 bases). The germline CDR1 and CDR2 sequences are SNHLY and FYNNEI. The length of the CDR3 is 15 residues. V lost 0 bases and J lost 2, with 10 bases in between. CDR3 region: CASSEALGGQETQYF. CDR3 DNA: TGTGCCAGCAGTGAAGCATTGGGGGGACAAGAGACCCAGTACTTC. The full variable domain, in which reference TRBV2 and TRBJ2-5 provide the parts outside the CDR3, is EPEVTQTPSHQVTQMGQEVILRCVPISNHLYFYWYRQILGQKVEFLVSFYNNEISEKSEIFDDQFSVERPDGSNFTLKIRSTKLEDSAMYFCASSEALGGQETQYFGPGTRLLVL.

CDR3 bases: TGTGCCAGCAGTCTTCAGGGGGGGACAGGGAGCTCCTACGAGCAGTACTTC. Translating it yields CASSLQGGTGSSYEQYF. The chain has TRBV25-1 and TRBJ2-7, with 9 bases that match TRBD1. The V gene's germline CDR1 is MGHDK and CDR2 SYGVNS. The CDR3 totals 17 residues. The V gene end was trimmed by 5 bases and the J gene end by 0 bases; junction bases not matched to a gene: 11.

Worth noting for this clone: The junction differs from germline at one of its ends, possibly a read error. V is TRBV7-2 and J is TRBJ1-2; tentatively, D is TRBD1 (6 bases). Germline CDR1 reads SGHTA; CDR2 reads FQGNSA. CDR3 size: 13 residues. The CDR3, as DNA: TGTGCCAGCAGCCCCAGTTCGGGCTTGGGGGCGCCCTTC. Its protein product is CASSPSSGLGAPF.

The chain joins TRBV11-3 to TRBJ2-1; 10 positions agree with TRBD1. This CDR3 is built from 15 residues. Germline trimming cut 5 bases from V and 6 bases from J; bases unmatched to any gene: 7. Per the germline V gene, CDR1 is SGHNT and CDR2 is YENEEA. The CDR3 is CASSALGQGTNEQFF. The DNA for the CDR3 is TGTGCCAGCAGCGCCTTGGGACAGGGGACCAATGAGCAGTTCTTC. The complete variable domain, with remaining parts taken from reference TRBV11-3 and TRBJ2-1, reads EAGVVQSPRYKIIEKKQPVAFWCNPISGHNTLYWYLQNLGQGPELLIRYENEEAVDDSQLPKDRFSAERLKGVDSTLKIQPAELGDSAVYLCASSALGQGTNEQFFGPGTRLTVL.

The chain joins TRBV27 to TRBJ2-2; 15 bases fit TRBD2. The J segment lost 1 base and the V segment lost 9 bases, leaving 12 bases of the junction unmatched. The CDR3 is 19 amino acids. Germline V gene data show CDR1 as MNHEY and CDR2 as SMNVEV (reference sequence). CDR3 region: CASNPMGLAGGKNTGELFF. The CDR3, as DNA: TGTGCCAGTAATCCTATGGGACTAGCGGGGGGAAAGAACACCGGGGAGCTGTTTTTT.

The CDR3 region has the DNA TGTGCCAGCAGCCAAGATCACTCCGGACAGGAAGAGACCCAGTACTTC. Translated, it gives CASSQDHSGQEETQYF. The rearrangement joins TRBV4-2 to TRBJ2-5; 7 bases line up with TRBD1. Trimming took 0 bases from V and 3 from J; bases not matched to a gene: 7. The germline CDR1 and CDR2 sequences are LGHNA and YNFKEQ. The CDR3 totals 16 residues.

This chain links TRBV27 with TRBJ2-2; 10 bases are a match to TRBD1. CDR1 and CDR2 (germline): MNHEY, SMNVEV (reference sequence). The CDR3 spans 17 residues. V lost 5 bases to trimming and J lost 6 bases; unmatched junction nucleotides: 12. In DNA, the CDR3 is TGTGCCAGCAGTCCCTGGACAGGGGGATTGGGGGCCGGGGAGCTGTTTTTT. This codes for CASSPWTGGLGAGELFF.

This clone was counted only a few times. V is TRBV3-1 (or the pseudogene TRBV3-2) and J is TRBJ2-3; no clear D. Between the trimmed V and J ends, which lost 1 base and 9 bases, there was a span of 5 bases. This CDR3 spans 11 amino acids. CDR1 and CDR2 from the germline V gene are LGHDT and YNNKEL (reference sequence). CDR3 residues: CASSQVETQYF. The CDR3 bases are TGTGCCAGCAGCCAAGTTGAGACGCAGTATTTT.

The chain carries TRBV27 and TRBJ1-3; D may be TRBD1 (5 bases). Between the trimmed V and J ends, which lost 2 bases and 4 bases, there was a span of 12 bases. Germline assignment: CDR1 MNHEY and CDR2 SMNVEV (reference sequence). The CDR3 consists of 15 residues. The CDR3: CASSLGGGAGNTIYF. The CDR3 DNA reads TGTGCCAGCAGTTTAGGTGGAGGGGCAGGAAACACCATATATTTT.

The CDR3 loop reads CASSRTSGSDTQYF. CDR3 nucleotides: TGTGCCAGCAGCCGGACTAGCGGGTCGGATACGCAGTATTTT. The chain is built from TRBV7-7 and TRBJ2-3, with 11 bases aligning to TRBD2. Germline assignment: CDR1 SSHAT and CDR2 FNYEAQ (reference sequence). The CDR3 sequence is 14 residues long. V gave up 5 bases and J gave up 6 bases; unmatched junction bases: 4.

The rearrangement links TRBV3-1 (or the pseudogene TRBV3-2) to TRBJ2-1; 10 nucleotides align to TRBD2. With 2 bases clipped from V and 4 bases from J, the junction kept 8 bases outside the gene matches. Germline CDR1 LGHDT, CDR2 YNNKEL (reference sequence). The CDR3 runs 17 residues. The CDR3 is CASSQSSGGAWYNEQFF. The CDR3 DNA reads as TGTGCCAGCAGCCAAAGCAGCGGGGGGGCCTGGTACAATGAGCAGTTCTTC.

The rearrangement links TRBV5-4 to TRBJ1-2; 10 nucleotides line up with TRBD1. This CDR3 has 15 amino acids. Germline lookup yields CDR1 SGHNT and CDR2 YYREEE (reference sequence). Trimming took 5 bases from V and 2 from J; bases not matched to a gene: 6. The CDR3 region has the DNA TGTGCCAGCAGTGGACAGGGGGGGCCGAACTATGGCTACACCTTC. As protein: CASSGQGGPNYGYTF.

This clone was counted a few times. The chain links TRBV7-9 to TRBJ1-6, with D possibly TRBD1 on 6 matching bases. The V gene lost 5 bases and the J gene lost 7 bases, with 15 bases spanning the gap. Germline lookup yields CDR1 SEHNR and CDR2 FQNEAQ (reference sequence). CDR3 size: 15 residues. DNA for the CDR3: TGTGCCAGCAGCGTCTGGGGGCAGGTAAATTCACCCCTCCACTTT. This translates into CASSVWGQVNSPLHF.